The clone carrying this T cell receptor (beta chain) was recorded at least ten times. Its specificity is not known. A single record per CDR3 protein comes from TCRdb applying MiXCR to the 5' RACE reads. The data show 75,000 to 80,000 distinct CDR3 sequences, about 9.6% seen once. The CDR3 sequence is 15 residues long. The germline V gene encodes CDR1 MDHEN and CDR2 SYDVKM. V gave up 7 bases and J gave up 7 bases, with 20 bases separating them. This specimen belongs to a study of early T cells in non-severe SARS-CoV-2 infection. Broader study findings: There was a bias toward anti-spike CD8 responses in VDJdb matching, which missed private and CD4 specificities.

What was sequenced was whole blood. This receptor was obtained from an adult who was a healthcare worker with PCR-confirmed SARS-CoV-2 infection or an uninfected control (not recorded which). V is TRBV28 and J is TRBJ1-5; a weak D match, TRBD1 (5 bases). This chain's CDR3 is CASIPAGVGRQPQHF. The CDR3 region has the DNA TGTGCCAGCATCCCTGCGGGGGTTGGCCGGCAGCCCCAGCATTTT.